This TCR beta chain was observed in a study of Graves' ophthalmopathy and Graves' hyperthyroidism. This clonotype is a singleton in its sample. Amplified material comprised TCR beta CDR3 regions derived from RNA transcripts. Second-round multiplex PCR followed a first-round RT-PCR using HTBI primers. MiXCR, applied by TCRdb to the multiplex PCR reads, yields one record per CDR3 protein. The sample shows roughly 220,000 distinct CDR3 sequences, less than 55% of them seen only once. Germline V gene data show CDR1 as KGHSH and CDR2 as LQKENI. CDR3 length: 15 residues. Trimming cost V 1 base and J 7 bases; bases outside gene matches: 8.

Material: peripheral blood. The sequence came from an adult man with Graves' ophthalmopathy. J is TRBJ2-7 and V is TRBV18; 9 bases fit TRBD1. This CDR3 reads CASSPHRDRVWEQYF. The CDR3 DNA follows: TGTGCCAGCTCACCACACCGGGACAGGGTATGGGAGCAGTACTTC.